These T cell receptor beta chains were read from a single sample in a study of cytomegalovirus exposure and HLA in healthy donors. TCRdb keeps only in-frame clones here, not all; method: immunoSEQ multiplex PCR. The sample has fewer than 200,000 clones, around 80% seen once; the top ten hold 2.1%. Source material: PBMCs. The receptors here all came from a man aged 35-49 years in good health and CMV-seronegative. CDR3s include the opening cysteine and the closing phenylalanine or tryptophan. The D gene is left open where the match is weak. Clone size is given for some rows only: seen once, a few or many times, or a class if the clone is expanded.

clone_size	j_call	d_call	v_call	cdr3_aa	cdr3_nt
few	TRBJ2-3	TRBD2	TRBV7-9	CASSLGTSGRAADTQYF	TGTGCCAGCAGCTTAGGGACTAGCGGGAGAGCCGCAGATACGCAGTATTTT
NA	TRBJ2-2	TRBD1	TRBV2	CASRYVGQAGELFF	TGTGCCAGCAGATACGTCGGACAGGCCGGGGAGCTGTTTTTT
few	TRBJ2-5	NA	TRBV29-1	CSVGPGVPGETQYF	TGCAGCGTTGGCCCGGGAGTCCCAGGAGAGACCCAGTACTTC
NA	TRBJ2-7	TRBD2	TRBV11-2	CASSPRQAGGFSYEQYF	TGTGCCAGCAGCCCCCGGCAAGCGGGAGGGTTCTCCTACGAGCAGTACTTC
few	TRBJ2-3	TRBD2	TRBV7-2	CASSRDGRFADTQYF	TGTGCCAGCAGCCGGGACGGGAGGTTTGCAGATACGCAGTATTTT
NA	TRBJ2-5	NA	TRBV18	CASSPGTVEYQETQYF	TGTGCCAGCTCACCAGGGACTGTCGAGTACCAAGAGACCCAGTACTTC
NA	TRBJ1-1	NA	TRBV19	CASSITQGTEAFF	TGTGCCAGTAGTATTACTCAGGGGACTGAAGCTTTCTTT
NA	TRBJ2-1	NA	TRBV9	CASSVDPRGKDNEQFF	TGTGCCAGCAGCGTAGATCCGAGAGGGAAGGACAATGAGCAGTTCTTC
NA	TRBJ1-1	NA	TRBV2	CASSRNPGRGTEAFF	TGTGCCAGCAGCCGAAACCCAGGGCGTGGCACTGAAGCTTTCTTT
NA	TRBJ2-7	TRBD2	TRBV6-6	CASSGGSGISYEQYF	TGTGCCAGCAGTGGGGGTAGCGGGATCTCCTACGAGCAGTACTTC
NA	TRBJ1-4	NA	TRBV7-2	CASSLDGRREKLFF	TGTGCCAGCAGCTTAGACGGGAGAAGGGAAAAACTGTTTTTT
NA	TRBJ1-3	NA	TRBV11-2	CASSPLGRVGNTIYF	TGTGCCAGCAGCCCCCTGGGGAGGGTCGGAAACACCATATATTTT
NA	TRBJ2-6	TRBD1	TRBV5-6	CASSFGTGATLGGANVLTF	TGTGCCAGCAGCTTTGGGACAGGGGCGACCCTGGGTGGGGCCAACGTCCTGACTTTC
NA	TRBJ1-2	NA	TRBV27	CASSFSTGTYGYTF	TGTGCCAGCAGTTTTTCGACAGGAACCTATGGCTACACCTTC
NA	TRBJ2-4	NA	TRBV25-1	CASSESNFIQYF	TGTGCCAGCAGTGAATCCAACTTTATTCAGTACTTC
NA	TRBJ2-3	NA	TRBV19	CASAEGAPPSTDTQYF	TGTGCCAGTGCGGAAGGGGCCCCCCCGAGCACAGATACGCAGTATTTT
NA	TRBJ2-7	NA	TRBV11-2	CASSLLYEQYF	TGTGCCAGCAGCTTACTTTACGAGCAGTACTTC
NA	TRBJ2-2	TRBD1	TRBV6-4	CASSDSVDRVTGELFF	TGTGCCAGCAGTGACTCCGTGGACAGGGTGACCGGGGAGCTGTTTTTT
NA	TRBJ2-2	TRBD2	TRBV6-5	CASSPREYTGELFF	TGTGCCAGCAGCCCGCGGGAGTACACCGGGGAGCTGTTTTTT
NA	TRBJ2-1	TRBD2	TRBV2	CASVREERNEQFF	TGTGCCAGCGTTCGGGAGGAACGCAATGAGCAGTTCTTC
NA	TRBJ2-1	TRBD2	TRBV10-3	CAISEGGLAGEQFF	TGTGCCATCAGTGAAGGAGGACTAGCGGGTGAGCAGTTCTTC
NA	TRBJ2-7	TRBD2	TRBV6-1	CASKGSGKGYGEQYF	TGTGCCAGCAAAGGGAGCGGGAAGGGGTATGGCGAGCAGTACTTC
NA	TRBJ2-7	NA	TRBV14	CASSLRSWYEQYF	TGTGCCAGCAGTCTTAGATCGTGGTACGAGCAGTACTTC
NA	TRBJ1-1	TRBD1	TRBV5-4	CASSSGTGAMNTEAFF	TGTGCCAGCAGCTCGGGGACAGGCGCAATGAACACTGAAGCTTTCTTT
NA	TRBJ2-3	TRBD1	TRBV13	CASSSRTGGDTQYF	TGTGCCAGCAGCTCTAGGACAGGAGGAGATACGCAGTATTTT
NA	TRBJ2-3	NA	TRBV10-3	CAITRDSSTDTQYF	TGTGCCATCACCCGGGACTCTAGCACAGATACGCAGTATTTT
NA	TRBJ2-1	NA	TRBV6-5	CASSVLRGNEQFF	TGTGCCAGCAGTGTTCTCCGGGGGAATGAGCAGTTCTTC
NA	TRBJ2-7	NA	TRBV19	CASSIVWGLSYEQYF	TGTGCCAGTAGTATTGTATGGGGACTTTCCTACGAGCAGTACTTC
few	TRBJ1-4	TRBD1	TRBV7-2	CASSLRQGSEKLFF	TGTGCCAGCAGCTTAAGACAGGGGAGTGAAAAACTGTTTTTT
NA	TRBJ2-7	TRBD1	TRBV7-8	CASSLGDSPYEQYF	TGTGCCAGCAGCTTAGGGGACAGCCCATACGAGCAGTACTTC
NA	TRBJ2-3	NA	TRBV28	CASSLDPRRPGDTQYF	TGTGCCAGCAGCCTAGACCCCCGTCGTCCCGGAGATACGCAGTATTTT
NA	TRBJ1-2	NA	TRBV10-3	CAISELITLARTYGYTF	TGTGCCATCAGTGAGTTAATTACATTGGCCAGAACCTATGGCTACACCTTC
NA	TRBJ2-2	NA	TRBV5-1	CASSLVVQGGTGELFF	TGCGCCAGCAGCTTGGTGGTACAGGGCGGCACCGGGGAGCTGTTTTTT
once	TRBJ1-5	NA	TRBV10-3	CAISEGEGWQPQHF	TGTGCCATCAGTGAGGGAGAGGGCTGGCAGCCCCAGCATTTT
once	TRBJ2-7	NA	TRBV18	CASSPAQGGVYEQYF	TGTGCCAGCTCACCAGCGCAGGGGGGAGTCTACGAGCAGTACTTC
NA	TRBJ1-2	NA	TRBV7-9	CASSPTGDGHTF	TGTGCCAGCAGTCCAACAGGAGATGGCCACACCTTC
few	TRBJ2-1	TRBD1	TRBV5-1	CASSLGQGNEQFF	TGCGCCAGCAGCTTGGGACAGGGCAATGAGCAGTTCTTC
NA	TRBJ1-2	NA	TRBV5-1	CASSSTGTDYGYTF	TGCGCCAGCAGCTCCACCGGGACTGACTATGGCTACACCTTC
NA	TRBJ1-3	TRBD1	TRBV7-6	CASSLSRTGAGNTIYF	TGTGCCAGCAGCTTATCGCGGACAGGGGCGGGAAACACCATATATTTT
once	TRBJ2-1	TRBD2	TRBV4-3	CASSPDSLAGGNEQFF	TGCGCCAGCAGCCCGGACTCTCTGGCGGGAGGGAATGAGCAGTTCTTC
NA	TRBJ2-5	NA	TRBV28	CASSYRGASEYF	TGTGCCAGCAGTTACCGGGGTGCCTCTGAGTACTTC
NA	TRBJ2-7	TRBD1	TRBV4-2	CASSQDLGTGSYEQYF	TGTGCCAGCAGCCAAGATCTCGGGACAGGGTCCTACGAGCAGTACTTC
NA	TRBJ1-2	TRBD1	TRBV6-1	CASSGRTGGRGYTF	TGTGCCAGCAGTGGACGGACAGGGGGCCGCGGCTACACCTTC
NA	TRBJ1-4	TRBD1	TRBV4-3	CASSQVVGQGFTTNEKLFF	TGCGCCAGCAGCCAAGTGGTGGGACAGGGGTTTACGACTAATGAAAAACTGTTTTTT
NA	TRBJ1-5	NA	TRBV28	CASSLGQGRWPQHF	TGTGCCAGCAGTTTGGGTCAGGGAAGATGGCCCCAGCATTTT
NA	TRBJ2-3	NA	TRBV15	CATSRDGRPSTDTQYF	TGTGCCACCAGCAGAGATGGGAGACCCAGCACAGATACGCAGTATTTT
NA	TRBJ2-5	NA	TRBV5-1	CASSLGGLGRAETQYF	TGCGCCAGCAGCTTGGGCGGTTTGGGCAGGGCTGAGACCCAGTACTTC
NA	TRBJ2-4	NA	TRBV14	CASSQDRGPLNSQYF	TGTGCCAGCAGCCAAGACAGGGGCCCATTAAACAGTCAGTACTTC
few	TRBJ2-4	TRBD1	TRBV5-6	CASSPTGGTGNSQYF	TGTGCCAGCAGCCCTACAGGGGGTACGGGGAACAGTCAGTACTTC